Below, 5 T cell receptor beta chains from the same sample are listed, as sequenced in a study of blood T cells in healthy people across ages. With a J-beta primer mix and a sample-barcoded 5' primer, a second PCR ran about 7 to 12 cycles. One entry per CDR3 protein, called by TCRdb with MiXCR from the 5' RACE reads. The data contain roughly 930,000 distinct CDR3 sequences, around 48% of them singletons. Sequenced: blood. These receptors all stem from a man younger than 40 in good health.

This sequence joins TRBV12-3 or TRBV12-4 and TRBJ2-4; weak D call: TRBD2 (6 bases). Trimming took off 6 bases at V and 1 base at J, with 10 bases between the two ends. CDR3 length equals 14 residues. In DNA, the CDR3 is TGTGCCAGCAGCCTGACTAGTGCCAAAAACATTCAGTACTTC. It specifies CASSLTSAKNIQYF.

The V gene is TRBV7-2, the J gene TRBJ1-2, with a tentative D call TRBD1 (6 bases). The germline V gene has CDR1 SGHTA and CDR2 FQGNSA. CDR3 length: 15 amino acids. V was trimmed by 7 bases and J by 4 bases, leaving 19 bases between them. CDR3 DNA sequence: TGTGCCAGCACCAGCGGTTTCGGACAGCTCTATGGCTACACCTTC. As protein: CASTSGFGQLYGYTF.

The chain employs TRBV30 and TRBJ1-1; D unresolved. Trimming left V 3 bases short and J 2 bases short, with 7 bases between. There are 12 residues in the CDR3. Germline CDR1 GTSNPN, CDR2 SVGIG (reference sequence). The chain's CDR3 is CAWREVNTEAFF. CDR3 coding DNA: TGTGCCTGGAGGGAGGTTAACACTGAAGCTTTCTTT. The complete variable domain, with remaining parts taken from reference TRBV30 and TRBJ1-1, reads SQTIHQWPATLVQPVGSPLSLECTVEGTSNPNLYWYRQAAGRGLQLLFYSVGIGQISSEVPQNLSASRPQDRQFILSSKKLLLSDSGFYLCAWREVNTEAFFGQGTRLTVV.

The chain recombines TRBV6-2 or TRBV6-3 with TRBJ1-1; D not certain. V was clipped by 5 bases and J by 6 bases, with 13 bases between them. Per germline, CDR1 MNHEY and CDR2 SVGEGT. The CDR3 has 13 residues. The CDR3 DNA reads TGTGCCAGCAGTCAAGCCAAGGCCCCTGAAGCTTTCTTT. Translated: CASSQAKAPEAFF.

The sample holds a few counts of this clonotype. The rearrangement joins TRBV7-9 to TRBJ2-7, with D possibly TRBD2 on 6 matching bases. The CDR3 loop spans 15 amino acids. Germline lookup yields CDR1 SEHNR and CDR2 FQNEAQ (reference sequence). Trimming removed 5 bases at V and 3 bases at J, with 17 bases between. DNA of the CDR3: TGTGCCAGCAGCACTCGGGACTGGGGGGACTACGAGCAGTACTTC. Translation: CASSTRDWGDYEQYF.